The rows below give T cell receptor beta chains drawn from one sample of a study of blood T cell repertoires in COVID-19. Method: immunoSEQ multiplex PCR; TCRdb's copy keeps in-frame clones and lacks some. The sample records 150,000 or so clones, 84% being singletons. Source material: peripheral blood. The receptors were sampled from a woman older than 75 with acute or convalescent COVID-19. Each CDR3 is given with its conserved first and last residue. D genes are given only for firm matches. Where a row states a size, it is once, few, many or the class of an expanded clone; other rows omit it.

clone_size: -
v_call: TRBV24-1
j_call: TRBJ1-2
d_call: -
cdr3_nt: TGTGCCACCAGTGATTTCAAGGGAGGCCGTCACTATGGCTACACCTTC
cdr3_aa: CATSDFKGGRHYGYTF

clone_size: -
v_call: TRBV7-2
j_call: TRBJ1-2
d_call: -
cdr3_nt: TGTGCCAGCAGCTCACCGGTGCTTAACTATGGCTACACCTTC
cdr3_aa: CASSSPVLNYGYTF

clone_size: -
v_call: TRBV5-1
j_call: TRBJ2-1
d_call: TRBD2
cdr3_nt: TGCGCCAGCAGCATGGCCGGGACTAGTCAATTGAAGCAGTTCTTC
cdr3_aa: CASSMAGTSQLKQFF

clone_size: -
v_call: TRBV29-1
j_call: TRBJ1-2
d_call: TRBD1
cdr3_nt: TGCAGCGTCCTGCAGGGGGACTATGGCTACACCTTC
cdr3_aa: CSVLQGDYGYTF

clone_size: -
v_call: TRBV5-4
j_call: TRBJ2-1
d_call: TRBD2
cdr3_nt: TGTGCCAGCAGCACGGAGGGAGGGATAGTAAATGAGCAGTTCTTC
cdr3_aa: CASSTEGGIVNEQFF

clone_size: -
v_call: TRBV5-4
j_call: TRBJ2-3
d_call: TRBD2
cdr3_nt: TGTGCCAGCAGCTTGACTAGCGGGGTACTCGATACGCAGTATTTT
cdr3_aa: CASSLTSGVLDTQYF

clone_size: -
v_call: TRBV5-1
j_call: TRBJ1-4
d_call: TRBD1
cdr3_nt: TGCGCCAGCAGCTTGGCAGGGGGCAGGAGTGAAAAACTGTTTTTT
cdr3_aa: CASSLAGGRSEKLFF

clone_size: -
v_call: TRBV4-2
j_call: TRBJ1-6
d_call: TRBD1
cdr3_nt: TGTGCCAGCAGCCAAAACGTTAACACCGGGACAGCGAATTCACCCCTCCACTTT
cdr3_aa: CASSQNVNTGTANSPLHF

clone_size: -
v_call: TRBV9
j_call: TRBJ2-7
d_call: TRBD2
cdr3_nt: TGTGCCAGCAGCGTAGTAACTAGCGGGGGAGAGCAGTACTTC
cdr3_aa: CASSVVTSGGEQYF

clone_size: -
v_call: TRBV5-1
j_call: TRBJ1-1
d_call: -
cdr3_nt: TGCGCCAGCAGCTTGAGCGTTACTGCGGAAGCTTTCTTT
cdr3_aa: CASSLSVTAEAFF

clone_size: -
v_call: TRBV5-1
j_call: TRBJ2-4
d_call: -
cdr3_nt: TGCGCCTCCTCTCCCGAGGCAGGAGGGGACATTCAGTACTTC
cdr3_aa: CASSPEAGGDIQYF

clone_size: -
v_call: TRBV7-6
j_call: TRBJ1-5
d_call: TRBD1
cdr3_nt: TGTGCCAGCAGTCCGGGACAGGGGGGTCAGAATCAGCCCCAGCATTTT
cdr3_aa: CASSPGQGGQNQPQHF

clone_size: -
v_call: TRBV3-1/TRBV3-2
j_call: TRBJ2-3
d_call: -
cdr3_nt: TGTGCCAGCAGCCACTCACGGGGGGCCCCCACAGATACGCAGTATTTT
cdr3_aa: CASSHSRGAPTDTQYF

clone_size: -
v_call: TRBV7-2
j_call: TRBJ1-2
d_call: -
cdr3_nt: TGTGCCAGCAGCTTAGAGGTTTGGGGGCAGGTAGGGTCTGATGGCTACACCTTC
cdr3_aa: CASSLEVWGQVGSDGYTF

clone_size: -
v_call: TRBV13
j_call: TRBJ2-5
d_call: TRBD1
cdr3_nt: TGTGCCAGCAGCGGGGACAGGGCCACCCAGTACTTC
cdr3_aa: CASSGDRATQYF

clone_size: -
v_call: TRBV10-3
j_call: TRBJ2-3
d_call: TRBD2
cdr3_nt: TGTGCCATCAGTGATACGCGGGGGGGCACAGATACGCAGTATTTT
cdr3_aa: CAISDTRGGTDTQYF

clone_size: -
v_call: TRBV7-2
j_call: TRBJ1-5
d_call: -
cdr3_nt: TGTGCCAGCAGCTTAGAGGGGGGGGTCCCCTCGCAGCCCCAGCATTTT
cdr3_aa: CASSLEGGVPSQPQHF

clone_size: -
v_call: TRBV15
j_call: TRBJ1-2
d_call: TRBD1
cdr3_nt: TGTGCCACCAGCAGAGATCTTGGGACAGTCTATGGCTACACCTTC
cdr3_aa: CATSRDLGTVYGYTF

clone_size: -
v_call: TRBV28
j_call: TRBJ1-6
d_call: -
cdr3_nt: TGTGCCAGCAAAGGGAACAGGGAGAACTATTCACCCCTCCACTTT
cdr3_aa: CASKGNRENYSPLHF

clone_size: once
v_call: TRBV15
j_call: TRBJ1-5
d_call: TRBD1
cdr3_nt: TGTGCCACCAGCAGAGGTTGGGCGGGGACAGTCGGCAATCAGCCCCAGCATTTT
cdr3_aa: CATSRGWAGTVGNQPQHF

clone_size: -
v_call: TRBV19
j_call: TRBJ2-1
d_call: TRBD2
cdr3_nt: TGTGCCAGTACCCGGGAGGGGGGGAGCTCCTACAATGAGCAGTTCTTC
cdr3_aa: CASTREGGSSYNEQFF

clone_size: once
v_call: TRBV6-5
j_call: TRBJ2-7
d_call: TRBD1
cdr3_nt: TGTGCCAGCAGTTACGGGACAGGAACCTACGAGCAGTACTTC
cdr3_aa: CASSYGTGTYEQYF

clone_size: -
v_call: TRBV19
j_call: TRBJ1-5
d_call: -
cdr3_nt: TGTGCCAGTAGTGTAACAGGCGGCAATCAGCCCCAGCATTTT
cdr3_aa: CASSVTGGNQPQHF

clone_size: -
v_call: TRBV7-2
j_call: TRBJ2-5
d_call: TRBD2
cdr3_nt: TGTGCCAGCACCCCGACTTCCGGGACTATCATTCGAGAGACCCAGTACTTC
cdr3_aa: CASTPTSGTIIRETQYF